The entry that follows covers one T cell receptor beta chain sequence. A few counts support this clonotype. Its antigen is currently not known. Within one base of it there is no much larger clone, and no base qualities were kept. Libraries were made using 5' RACE. Sequenced using an Illumina HiSeq 2000. Template switching introduced a universal primer binding site; the final cDNA contained a unique molecular identifier, enabling accurate counting of TCR cDNA molecules. Specific primers in the conserved constant-segment region were used to synthesize first-strand cDNA for TCR alpha and beta chains. Each cDNA library was double barcoded, with a SMART-Mk sample barcode plus Illumina barcodes, to control for contamination. TruSeq adapter sequences, together with Illumina sample barcodes, were added in two successive PCR steps. The TCR alpha and beta cDNA libraries were sequenced on the Illumina HiSeq platform using custom primers. The study's processing was this. Unique molecular identifiers were extracted from raw reads with MiGEC, and CDR3 positions were determined with MiXCR. Recombination models were inferred per individual with the repgenHMM and IGoR tools using an EM algorithm. The analysis of shared clonotypes was done with the tcR package in R, with sharing normalized by the product of cloneset sizes. Out-of-frame nonproductive sequences were analyzed to study raw recombination free of thymic and clonal selection effects. The public reads were quality trimmed at Q25 with fastp and then assembled into clones with MiXCR by TCRdb, keeping productive beta chains. Duplicate CDR3 protein sequences are folded into a single record with the most common DNA and genes. In this record, the V and J calls reflect TCRdb's handling and not the investigators' own analysis. Here the sample has roughly 770,000 distinct CDR3 sequences; about 20% occur a single time. Less than 15% of the sample is in the top ten clones.

The CDR3 runs 14 amino acids, cysteine and phenylalanine included. The CDR3 DNA has 42 bases and is translated from base 1. The germline V gene encodes CDR1 LGHNA and CDR2 YSLEER. V is shortened by 4 bases, J by 6 bases, and the region joining them spans 16 bases. The data were taken from a study of identical twins (dated by TCRdb to the mid-2010s). Notes on the research overall: To test whether fetal clonotypes persist, this study deep-sequenced TCR alpha and beta repertoires from monozygotic twins, from unrelated adults of various ages, and from cord blood. Replicate twin experiments were performed at different times using different library preparation protocols to rule out contamination.

Only healthy Caucasian donors were included. Three pairs of female monozygotic twins, all aged about 18 to 29 years, made up the twin cohort. Peripheral blood mononuclear cells were used as the source from which RNA for TCR libraries was isolated. What the work shows at the level of the full study, not this receptor alone: Compared with coincidental sharing between unrelated individuals, out-of-frame TCR alpha sequences shared between twins had an excess of sequences with low generation probability. Out-of-frame TCR alpha sharing in monozygotic twins was systematically underestimated by recombination models, whereas sharing between unrelated individuals was in agreement with the recombination models. Abundant cord blood beta clonotypes had fewer insertions, young adult naive repertoires showed a similar but weaker trend, and memory repertoires showed no such trend. Invariant T cells such as MAIT and iNKT could partly confound zero-insertion analyses, though diverse VJ usage argued against this for most clonotypes. Conclusions relied on cross-sectional statistical analysis, since the same donors could not be followed over many years. The excess sharing between twins in beta out-of-frame sequences was weaker because fewer shared sequences reduced the signal-to-noise ratio.

These same data were also listed under a study on T cells expressing NK-cell markers. Per that second paper: TCR beta-chain repertoires were profiled in sorted CD3+CD56+NKG2C+, CD3+CD56+NKG2C- and CD3+CD56-NKG2C+ T-cell subsets from roughly eight donors. Of the eight sequenced donors, seven were found to be HCMV-seropositive and one was found to be HCMV-seronegative. In several experiments an anti-gammadeltaTCR antibody was added to restrict sorting to alphabetaTCR-expressing T cells. In six donors, the dominant CD3+CD56+NKG2C+ clonotypes were found to rank among the top 10 CD8+ clonotypes and to make up about 1.0-8% of CD8+ T cells. Those dominant clonotypes were again the most abundant among CD3+CD56-NKG2C+ cells in a few donors, at about 28.3-60.1%. Whether the expanded NKG2C-expressing T cell clones were specific for HCMV antigens remained unclear. Randomly selected healthy volunteers, three men and five women, were used as the eight sequenced donors. HCMV-specific IgG was detected in serum with a commercial ELISA kit to determine HCMV serostatus. Bulk peripheral blood T-cell repertoires were additionally sequenced from unsorted PBMC for over 5 donors. Reads were demultiplexed and grouped by UMI with MIGEC, and clonotypes were assembled and quantified with MiTCR. Only TCR cDNA sequences supported by at least two reads were kept to exclude erroneous sequences. The tcR package was used for downstream repertoire analysis, and clonotypes were matched across fractions by CDR3 nucleotide sequence plus V segment. VDJmatch was used to annotate antigen specificity against VDJdb, with one amino acid substitution in CDR3 permitted.

The rearrangement combines TRBV4-3 with TRBJ2-7; the D gene is perhaps TRBD2, on 6 matching bases. What was sequenced was PBMCs. The clonotype comes from a woman aged 18-29 years in good health. The DNA sequence reads TGCGCCAGCAGCCTGACTAGGACTAAAGGCGAGCAGTACTTC. It translates as CASSLTRTKGEQYF.